The T cell receptor (beta chain) under discussion was sequenced for a study of control samples from healthy donors and cancer patients. CDR1 is MNHEY and CDR2 is SVGAGI in the germline V gene. This CDR3 is built from 15 residues. V dropped 6 bases and J dropped 7 bases, with 16 bases sitting between them. This clone was seen at least ten times. Measured with immunoSEQ multiplex PCR; TCRdb has only the in-frame clones, and not every one. The sample contains under 110,000 clones, around 88% of which appear only once. This receptor was taken from a man aged 25-45 years in good health. The gene calls are TRBV6-5 and TRBJ1-6; D not certain. Sequenced input: blood. The CDR3: CASREGGLSNSPLHF. CDR3 DNA sequence: TGTGCCAGCAGGGAGGGTGGGTTATCCAATTCACCCCTCCACTTT.